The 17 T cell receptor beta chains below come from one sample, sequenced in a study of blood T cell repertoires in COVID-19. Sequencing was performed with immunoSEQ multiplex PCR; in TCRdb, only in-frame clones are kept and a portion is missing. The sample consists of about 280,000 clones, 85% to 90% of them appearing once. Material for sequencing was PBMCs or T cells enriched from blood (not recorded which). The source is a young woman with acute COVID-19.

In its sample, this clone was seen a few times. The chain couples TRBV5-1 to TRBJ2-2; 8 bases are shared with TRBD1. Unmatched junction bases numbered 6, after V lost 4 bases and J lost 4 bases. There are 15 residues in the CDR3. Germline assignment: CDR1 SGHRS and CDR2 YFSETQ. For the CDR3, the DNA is TGCGCCAGCAGCGCGGACAGGGACCCCACCGGGGAGCTGTTTTTT. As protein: CASSADRDPTGELFF.

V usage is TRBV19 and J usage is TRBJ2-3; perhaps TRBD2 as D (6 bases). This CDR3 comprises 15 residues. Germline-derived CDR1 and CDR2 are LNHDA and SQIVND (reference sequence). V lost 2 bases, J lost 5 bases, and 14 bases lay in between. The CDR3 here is CASSIKGGPRDTQYF. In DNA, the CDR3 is TGTGCCAGTAGTATAAAAGGAGGGCCGAGAGATACGCAGTATTTT. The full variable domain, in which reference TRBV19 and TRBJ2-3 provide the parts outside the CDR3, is DGGITQSPKYLFRKEGQNVTLSCEQNLNHDAMYWYRQDPGQGLRLIYYSQIVNDFQKGDIAEGYSVSREKKESFPLTVTSAQKNPTAFYLCASSIKGGPRDTQYFGPGTRLTVL.

CDR3 sequence: CASLPQGARNTEAFF. For the CDR3, the DNA is TGTGCCAGCTTACCTCAGGGGGCGCGAAACACTGAAGCTTTCTTT. V is TRBV28 and J is TRBJ1-1, with TRBD1 matching 8 bases. Germline-derived CDR1 and CDR2 are MDHEN and SYDVKM. The CDR3 spans 15 residues. V lost 8 bases and J lost 2; bases outside the gene matches: 10.

CDR3 in DNA: TGTGCCAGGACCGACCCTAATGAAAGACACGATGGCTACACCTTC. Translated: CARTDPNERHDGYTF. The chain recombines TRBV6-5 with TRBJ1-2; unclear D gene. Germline V CDR1 and CDR2: MNHEY, SVGAGI. Trimming pared 9 bases from V and 6 bases from J, leaving 23 bases between. There are 15 residues in the CDR3.

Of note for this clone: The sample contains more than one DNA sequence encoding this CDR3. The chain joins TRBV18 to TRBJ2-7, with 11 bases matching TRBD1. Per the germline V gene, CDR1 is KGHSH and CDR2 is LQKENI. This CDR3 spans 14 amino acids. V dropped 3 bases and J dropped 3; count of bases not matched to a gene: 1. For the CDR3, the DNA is TGTGCCAGCTCACCTGGGACAGGGGGCTACGAGCAGTACTTC. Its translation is CASSPGTGGYEQYF.

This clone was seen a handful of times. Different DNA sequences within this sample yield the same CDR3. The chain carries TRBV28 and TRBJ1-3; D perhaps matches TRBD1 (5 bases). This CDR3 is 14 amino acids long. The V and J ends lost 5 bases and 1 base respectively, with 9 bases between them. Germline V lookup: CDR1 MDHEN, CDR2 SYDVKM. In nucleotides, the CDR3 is TGTGCCAGCAGTCCCCAGGGTTCTGGAAACACCATATATTTT. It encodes CASSPQGSGNTIYF.

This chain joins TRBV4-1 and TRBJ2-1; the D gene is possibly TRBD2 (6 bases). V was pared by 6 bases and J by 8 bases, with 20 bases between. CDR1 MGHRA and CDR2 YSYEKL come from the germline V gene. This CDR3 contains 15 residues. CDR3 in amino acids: CASRQAGTWADEQFF. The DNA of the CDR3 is TGCGCCAGCAGGCAGGCCGGGACTTGGGCCGATGAGCAGTTCTTC.

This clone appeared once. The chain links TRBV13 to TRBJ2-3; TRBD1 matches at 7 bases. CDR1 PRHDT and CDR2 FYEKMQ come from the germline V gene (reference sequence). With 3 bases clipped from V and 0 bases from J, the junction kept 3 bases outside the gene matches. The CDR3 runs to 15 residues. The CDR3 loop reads CASSLTGPSTDTQYF. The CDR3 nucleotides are TGTGCCAGCAGCTTGACAGGGCCGAGCACAGATACGCAGTATTTT.

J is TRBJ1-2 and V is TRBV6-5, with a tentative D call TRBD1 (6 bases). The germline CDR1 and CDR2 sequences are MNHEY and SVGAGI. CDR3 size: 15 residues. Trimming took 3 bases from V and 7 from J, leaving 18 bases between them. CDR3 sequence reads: CASSYNLGGQGGYTF. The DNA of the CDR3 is TGTGCCAGCAGTTATAACTTGGGGGGGCAGGGTGGCTACACCTTC.

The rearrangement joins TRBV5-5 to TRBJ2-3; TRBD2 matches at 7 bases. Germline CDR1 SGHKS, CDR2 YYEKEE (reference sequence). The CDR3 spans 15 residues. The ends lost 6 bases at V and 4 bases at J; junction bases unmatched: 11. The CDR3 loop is CASTFIGGDADTQYF. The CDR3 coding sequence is TGTGCCAGCACCTTCATTGGGGGGGACGCAGATACGCAGTATTTT.

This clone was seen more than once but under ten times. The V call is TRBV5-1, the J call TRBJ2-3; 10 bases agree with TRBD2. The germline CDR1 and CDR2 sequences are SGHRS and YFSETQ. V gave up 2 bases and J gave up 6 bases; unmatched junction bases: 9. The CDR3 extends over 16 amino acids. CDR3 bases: TGCGCCAGCAGCTTCCGCGCTAGCGGGAGAGGCGATACGCAGTATTTT. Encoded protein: CASSFRASGRGDTQYF.

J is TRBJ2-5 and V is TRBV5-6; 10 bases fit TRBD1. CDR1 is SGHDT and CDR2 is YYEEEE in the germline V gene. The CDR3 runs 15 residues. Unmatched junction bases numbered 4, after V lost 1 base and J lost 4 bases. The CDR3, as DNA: TGTGCCAGCAGCTTGTCAAGGACAGGGGGAGAGACCCAGTACTTC. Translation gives CASSLSRTGGETQYF.

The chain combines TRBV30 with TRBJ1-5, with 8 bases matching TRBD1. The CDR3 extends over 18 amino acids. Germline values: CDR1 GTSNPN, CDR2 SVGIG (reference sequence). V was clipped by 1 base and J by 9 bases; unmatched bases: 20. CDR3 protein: CAWSDLTRQGKGPRPQHF. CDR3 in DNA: TGTGCCTGGAGTGATTTAACCCGACAGGGGAAAGGTCCTCGGCCCCAGCATTTT.

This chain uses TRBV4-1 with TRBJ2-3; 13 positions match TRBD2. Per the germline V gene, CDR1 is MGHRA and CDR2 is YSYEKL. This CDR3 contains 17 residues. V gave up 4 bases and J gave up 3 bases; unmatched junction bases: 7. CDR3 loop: CASSLAGLAGYTDTQYF. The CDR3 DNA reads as TGCGCCAGCAGCCTCGCGGGACTAGCGGGATATACAGATACGCAGTATTTT.

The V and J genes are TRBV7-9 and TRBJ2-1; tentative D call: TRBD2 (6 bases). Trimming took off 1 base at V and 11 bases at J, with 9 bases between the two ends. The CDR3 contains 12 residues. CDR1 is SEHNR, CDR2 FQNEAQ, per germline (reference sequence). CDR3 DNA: TGTGCCAGCAGCTTAGGGACTAAAAAGCAGTTCTTC. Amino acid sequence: CASSLGTKKQFF. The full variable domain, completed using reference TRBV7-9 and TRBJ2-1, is DTGVSQNPRHKITKRGQNVTFRCDPISEHNRLYWYRQTLGQGPEFLTYFQNEAQLEKSRLLSDRFSAERPKGSFSTLEIQRTEQGDSAMYLCASSLGTKKQFFGPGTRLTVL.

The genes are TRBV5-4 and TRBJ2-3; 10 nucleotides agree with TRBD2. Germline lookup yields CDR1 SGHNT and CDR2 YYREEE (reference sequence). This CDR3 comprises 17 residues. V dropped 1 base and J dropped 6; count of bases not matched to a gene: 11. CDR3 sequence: CASSLIILAGKSDTQYF. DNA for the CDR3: TGTGCCAGCAGCTTGATTATACTAGCGGGAAAATCTGATACGCAGTATTTT.

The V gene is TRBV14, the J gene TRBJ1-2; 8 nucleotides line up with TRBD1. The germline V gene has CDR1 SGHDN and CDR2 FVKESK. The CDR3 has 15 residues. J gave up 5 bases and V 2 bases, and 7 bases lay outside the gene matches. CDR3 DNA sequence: TGTGCCAGCAGCCAACGACAGGGGTTCCCTTATGGCTACACCTTC. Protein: CASSQRQGFPYGYTF.